This passage covers 12 T cell receptor beta chains from one sample sequenced in a study of T cell clonality in common variable immunodeficiency. The table came from immunoSEQ multiplex PCR; TCRdb's copy has only in-frame clones and leaves some out. The sample gives approximately 34,000 clones, none seen only once, and the top ten clones hold roughly 3%. Material: peripheral blood mononuclear cells. Receptors were obtained from a person aged 18 to 69 in good health.

This clone was recorded many times. Sequencing ends 3 residues short of the CDR3 end; the germline J gene provides the rest. The chain joins TRBV5-1 to TRBJ2-7, with D perhaps matching TRBD1 (5 bases). The CDR3 totals 13 residues. Germline V gene lookup returns CDR1 SGHRS and CDR2 YFSETQ. Trimming shortened V by 0 bases and J by 3 bases, and 7 bases separated the two germline ends. The CDR3 DNA, read in part, is TGCGCCAGCAGCTTGGGACAGTTCTACGAG. Amino acids: CASSLGQFYE. The complete CDR3 reads CASSLGQFYEQYF.

This clone was detected many times. The CDR3 bases that were read are TGTGCCAGTAGTATTTTGAGGGGGCAGGGAACTACTGAA. It codes for CASSILRGQGTTE. The full CDR3 sequence reads CASSILRGQGTTEAFF. The chain links TRBV19 to TRBJ1-1, with 7 bases matching TRBD1. Read coverage stops 3 residues before the CDR3 terminus; the germline J gene supplies the remainder. V trimming: 3 bases; J trimming: 5 bases; junction bases outside the gene matches: 12. Germline-derived CDR1 and CDR2 are LNHDA and SQIVND (reference sequence). This CDR3 has 16 residues.

This clone showed up many times. With the read ending 3 residues before the CDR3 end, the germline J gene is used to fill in that end. The chain joins TRBV19 to TRBJ2-4, with a weak D call TRBD2 (6 bases). Germline V gives CDR1 LNHDA, CDR2 SQIVND (reference sequence). Trimming cost V 3 bases and J 0 bases, with 12 bases left between them. The CDR3 is 16 residues long. The sequenced part of the CDR3 DNA is TGTGCCAGTAGTATTATGGGGGGAGGAGCCAAAAACATT. It codes for CASSIMGGGAKNI. The complete CDR3 protein is CASSIMGGGAKNIQYF.

This clone was seen ten or more times. The read comes to an end 3 residues before the CDR3 does, leaving the germline J gene to fill in the end. The chain is built from TRBV28 and TRBJ1-4, with 8 bases identical to TRBD1. CDR1 MDHEN and CDR2 SYDVKM come from the germline V gene. This CDR3 is 14 amino acids long. V shed 2 bases, J shed 7 bases, and the junction held 3 bases outside the gene matches. The CDR3 reads CASSLGGTGEKLFF. Partial CDR3 DNA: TGTGCCAGCAGTTTAGGAGGGACAGGTGAAAAA. Variable domain in full (rest from reference TRBV28 and TRBJ1-4): DVKVTQSSRYLVKRTGEKVFLECVQDMDHENMFWYRQDPGLGLRLIYFSYDVKMKEKGDIPEGYSVSREKKERFSLILESASTNQTSMYLCASSLGGTGEKLFFGSGTQLSVL.

This clone has a count of ten or more. The sequenced part of the CDR3 DNA is TGCGCCAGCAGCCAAGGCAGGGGGTCCTCCTACGAG. Amino acids: CASSQGRGSSYE. The full CDR3 is CASSQGRGSSYEQYF. The chain employs TRBV4-1 and TRBJ2-7, with 7 nucleotides matching TRBD1. Read coverage stops 3 residues before the CDR3 terminus; the germline J gene supplies the remainder. The germline CDR1 and CDR2 sequences are MGHRA and YSYEKL. There are 15 residues in the CDR3. V dropped 1 base and J dropped 0; count of bases not matched to a gene: 3.

This clone was observed at least ten times. The read falls 3 residues short of the CDR3 end, and the missing part is taken from the germline J gene. V is TRBV30 and J is TRBJ1-1; D is perhaps TRBD1 (5 bases). The CDR3 is 14 residues long. CDR1 and CDR2 (germline): GTSNPN, SVGIG (reference sequence). Trimming left V 4 bases short and J 5 bases short, with 17 bases between. The sequenced part of the CDR3 DNA is TGTGCCTGGACCCCCCTCGGGGGACGGACTGAA. Translated: CAWTPLGGRTE. Given in full, the CDR3 is CAWTPLGGRTEAFF.

This clone was seen many times. Read data end 3 residues before the CDR3 end; the end is taken from the germline J gene. J is TRBJ1-2 and V is TRBV20-1; TRBD1 agrees at 9 bases. After removal of 4 bases from V and 7 bases from J, the junction contained 10 bases not matched to a gene. CDR1 is DFQATT and CDR2 is SNEGSKA in the germline V gene (reference sequence). This CDR3 has 14 amino acids. CDR3 in amino acids: CSANSLQGARGYTF. Incomplete CDR3 DNA: TGCAGTGCTAATTCCCTACAGGGGGCGCGTGGC.

At least ten counts were recorded for this clone. The CDR3 end lies 3 residues beyond the end of the read and is filled in from the germline J gene. V and J are TRBV2 and TRBJ2-7, with 9 bases that match TRBD2. The length of the CDR3 is 15 residues. The junction had 3 bases not matched to a gene; V was cut back by 1 base and J by 2 bases. Germline CDR1 is SNHLY and CDR2 is FYNNEI. CDR3: CASSEGAGGTYEQYF. The CDR3 bases that were read are TGTGCCAGCAGTGAAGGTGCGGGAGGGACCTACGAG.

This clone was recorded many times. CDR3 in amino acids: CASSPDRPRNNSPLHF. Partial CDR3 DNA: TGTGCCAGCTCACCCGACAGGCCTCGGAACAATTCACCC. The rearrangement links TRBV18 to TRBJ1-6, with D possibly matching TRBD1 (6 bases). The read ends 3 residues before the CDR3 terminus; that terminus is restored from the germline J gene. Germline assignment: CDR1 KGHSH and CDR2 LQKENI. The length of the CDR3 is 16 residues. With 3 bases removed from V and 7 bases from J, the gap between germline ends came to 16 bases. The full variable domain, completed using reference TRBV18 and TRBJ1-6, is NAGVMQNPRHLVRRRGQEARLRCSPMKGHSHVYWYRQLPEEGLKFMVYLQKENIIDESGMPKERFSAEFPKEGPSILRIQQVVRGDSAAYFCASSPDRPRNNSPLHFGNGTRLTVT.

The table lists this clone with many counts. The read stops 3 residues short of the end of the CDR3; the missing end is completed from the germline J gene. This sequence joins TRBV5-1 and TRBJ1-1; unclear D gene. This CDR3 spans 14 amino acids. Germline loops: CDR1 SGHRS, CDR2 YFSETQ. Between the trimmed V and J ends, which lost 5 bases and 0 bases, there was a span of 11 bases. CDR3 bases read: TGCGCCAGCAGGCGGGAAGGGTTGAACACTGAA. Protein sequence: CASRREGLNTE. The CDR3, in full, reads CASRREGLNTEAFF.

The sample holds many counts of this clone. The CDR3 is cut off 3 residues early in the read; its end comes from the germline J gene. This chain links TRBV28 with TRBJ1-2; 8 bases align to TRBD1. CDR3 length equals 16 residues. Germline values: CDR1 MDHEN, CDR2 SYDVKM. Unmatched junction bases numbered 9, after V lost 4 bases and J lost 2 bases. The sequenced part of the CDR3 DNA is TGTGCCAGCAGTTCACCAATAAGGACAGGGAACTATGGC. It is translated as CASSSPIRTGNYG. The CDR3 reads in full as CASSSPIRTGNYGYTF.

This clone appeared many times. The read terminates 3 residues before the CDR3 end, so the remaining end is supplied by the germline J gene. The chain links TRBV2 to TRBJ1-4, with 7 bases that match TRBD1. Per germline, CDR1 SNHLY and CDR2 FYNNEI. Trimming took 3 bases from V and 3 from J; bases not matched to a gene: 4. This CDR3 is 15 amino acids long. CDR3 sequence: CASSDATGPNEKLFF. CDR3 DNA (partial): TGTGCCAGCAGTGACGCGACAGGGCCTAATGAAAAA.